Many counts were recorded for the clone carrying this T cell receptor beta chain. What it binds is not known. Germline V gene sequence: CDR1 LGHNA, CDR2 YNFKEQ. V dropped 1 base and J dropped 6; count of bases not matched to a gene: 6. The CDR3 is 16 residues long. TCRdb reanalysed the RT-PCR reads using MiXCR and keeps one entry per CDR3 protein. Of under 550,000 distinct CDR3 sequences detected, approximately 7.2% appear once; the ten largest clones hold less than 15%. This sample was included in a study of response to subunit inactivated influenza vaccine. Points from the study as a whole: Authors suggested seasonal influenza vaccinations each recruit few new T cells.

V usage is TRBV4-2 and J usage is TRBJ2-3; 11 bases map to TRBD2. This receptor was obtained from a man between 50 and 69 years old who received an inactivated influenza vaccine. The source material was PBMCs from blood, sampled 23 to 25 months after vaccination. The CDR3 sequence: CASSQVDSGGGDTQYF. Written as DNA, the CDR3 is TGTGCCAGCAGCCAAGTGGATAGCGGGGGGGGCGATACGCAGTATTTT.